The rows below give T cell receptor beta chains drawn from one sample of a study of molecular identifiers for immune sequencing clone quantification. TCRdb re-called the PCR reads through MiXCR, storing one row per CDR3 protein. The sample contains approximately 500,000 distinct CDR3 sequences, under 30% of which appear only once. The sequenced sample was naive CD8+ T cells from blood, with Jurkat cell RNA spiked in. Receptor source: a human donor in good health. Some libraries in this study had Jurkat cell RNA spiked in. The CDR3 runs from the conserved cysteine through the conserved F or W.

TRBV28,CASSLLRLAGDNEQFF
TRBV6-2/TRBV6-3,CASSLVLSELLF
TRBV20-1,CSARDFTPGWSTQYF
TRBV29-1,CSADHPTGPTTNYGYTF
TRBV29-1,CSVEESGVLDTEAFF
TRBV4-3,CASSQDTKNSGDTIYF
TRBV5-4,CASSLGDRYYEQYF
TRBV18,CASSPPRTDRYEQYF
TRBV20-1,CSARSGDRYGYTF
TRBV5-6,CASRWTGVIDEQYF
TRBV19,CASSMGTVYEQYF
TRBV4-3,CASSHRSRNEQFF
TRBV12-3/TRBV12-4,CASSFGAWVRF
TRBV5-6,CASGLVLAGGPWDTQYF
TRBV12-3/TRBV12-4,CASTTPGHGEQYF
TRBV5-6,CASSPGTSDNEQFF
TRBV4-1,CASSLGGAFSETQYF
TRBV7-2,CASSSTPRTGGSYGYTF
TRBV7-8,CASSFPPSEAQYF
TRBV2,CASSEGQGARETQYF
TRBV6-6,CASSYSGGPTEHF
TRBV5-1,CASSYWEQGGTEAFF
TRBV14,CASSPIRPTWTQYF
TRBV29-1,CSVEDGGLAKRTDTQYF
TRBV5-4,CASSLALEEGAVGYEQYF
TRBV12-3/TRBV12-4,CASSSFFTEAFF
TRBV30,CAWSESGVLSYEQYF
TRBV28,CASSTPTGPNTEAFF
TRBV6-6,CASRHGNNEQFF
TRBV27,CASSPRAGFLGTNGKLFF
TRBV7-9,CASSLGIGQPQHF
TRBV4-3,CASSQGFSGGYEQYF
TRBV10-3,CAISRDSGDSGYTF
TRBV28,CASSLYAGQSNYGYTF
TRBV20-1,CSARGVPDSHVYEQYF
TRBV20-1,CSASPSGGWLGDEQYF
TRBV14,CASSQDSEQSYEQYF
TRBV27,CATRSRLNEKLFF
TRBV6-2/TRBV6-3,CASSYVAGDKNIQYF
TRBV4-1,CASSQQGNNQPQHF
TRBV27,CASTPRRGYGYTF
TRBV6-5,CASSRDRSTNTQYF
TRBV6-6,CASSPISGAYNEKLFF
TRBV2,CASSATSGISYNEQFF
TRBV4-3,CASSQDRTSRDLQYF
TRBV4-2,CASSPSGTSGSPDTQYF
TRBV20-1,CSATRDRVTYEQYF
TRBV5-4,CASARADLNYGYTF